Below are 9 T cell receptor beta chains sequenced from a single sample in a study of T-cell memory formation after mild COVID-19. Via MiXCR, TCRdb re-called the 5' RACE reads, giving one row per CDR3 protein. The table has 65,000 to 90,000 distinct CDR3 sequences, approximately 13% seen once. Source material: PBMCs or a T cell subset sorted from them (not recorded which). The receptor set was obtained from an adult woman who had mild COVID-19 (a few samples of this study predate the infection). Cell type and time point are not known.

V and J are TRBV5-5 and TRBJ1-2, with a tentative D call TRBD1 (6 bases). The CDR3 is 14 residues long. Germline CDR1 reads SGHKS; CDR2 reads YYEKEE (reference sequence). V lost 3 bases to trimming and J lost 4 bases, with 13 bases between them. This CDR3 is CASSSTGTRYGYTF. The DNA for the CDR3 is TGTGCCAGCAGCTCTACCGGGACACGCTATGGCTACACCTTC.

The chain uses TRBV6-2 or TRBV6-3 and TRBJ2-7; TRBD2 aligns across 7 bases. Germline CDR1 reads MNHEY; CDR2 reads SVGEGT. V was clipped by 0 bases and J by 4 bases; unmatched bases: 9. CDR3 length: 16 residues. As DNA, the CDR3 is TGTGCCAGCAGTTACTCGATGGGCGGGAGAGTATACGAGCAGTACTTC. This translates into CASSYSMGGRVYEQYF.

This clonotype was counted only a few times. The chain is built from TRBV6-6 and TRBJ1-2, with D possibly being TRBD1 (6 bases). CDR1 and CDR2 (germline): MNHNY, SVGAGI (reference sequence). V was pared by 4 bases and J by 4 bases, with 16 bases between. This CDR3 has 15 residues. The CDR3 protein is CASSSRGLQGYGYTF. The CDR3 nucleotides are TGTGCCAGCAGTTCGAGGGGGTTACAAGGCTATGGCTACACCTTC.

This clonotype was seen more than once but under ten times. V is TRBV6-2 or TRBV6-3 and J is TRBJ2-3, with D hard to call. Germline CDR1 is MNHEY and CDR2 is SVGEGT. CDR3 length: 11 amino acids. V gave up 8 bases and J gave up 6 bases, with 9 bases separating them. CDR3 nucleotide sequence: TGTGCCAGCGGGCGGAGCGATACGCAGTATTTT. Encoded protein: CASGRSDTQYF.

This clonotype was counted only a few times. The rearrangement links TRBV13 to TRBJ2-7; D may be TRBD1 (5 bases). Trimming removed 5 bases at V and 2 bases at J, with 22 bases between. The CDR3 loop spans 17 amino acids. Germline CDR1 reads PRHDT; CDR2 reads FYEKMQ (reference sequence). The CDR3 region has the DNA TGTGCCAGCAGCCCCCCCAGGCCAGGGTATCATCCCTACGAGCAGTACTTC. Its translation is CASSPPRPGYHPYEQYF.

The rearrangement joins TRBV7-6 to TRBJ2-3, with D tentatively TRBD1 or TRBD2 (5 bases each). The CDR3 has 17 residues. The germline gives CDR1 SGHVS, CDR2 FNYEAQ. The germline V and J ends were trimmed by 5 bases and 5 bases, with 23 bases remaining between them. CDR3: CASSPSSGAERGDTQYF. The DNA for the CDR3 is TGTGCCAGCAGCCCCTCCAGTGGGGCGGAGAGGGGAGATACGCAGTATTTT. The complete variable domain, with remaining parts taken from reference TRBV7-6 and TRBJ2-3, reads GAGVSQSPRYKVTKRGQDVALRCDPISGHVSLYWYRQALGQGPEFLTYFNYEAQQDKSGLPNDRFSAERPEGSISTLTIQRTEQRDSAMYRCASSPSSGAERGDTQYFGPGTRLTVL.

The chain links TRBV7-6 to TRBJ2-2; a possible D gene is TRBD2 (6 bases). The CDR3 totals 17 residues. Looked up from germline, CDR1 is SGHVS and CDR2 is FNYEAQ. V was pared by 0 bases and J by 0 bases, with 11 bases between. The CDR3 sequence is CASSLAVAAANTGELFF. DNA for the CDR3: TGTGCCAGCAGCTTAGCCGTAGCGGCTGCGAACACCGGGGAGCTGTTTTTT.

The J gene is TRBJ2-2, the V gene TRBV6-5; 15 nucleotides align to TRBD2. V lost 7 bases, J lost 5 bases, and 8 bases stayed unmatched. This CDR3 spans 17 amino acids. The germline gives CDR1 MNHEY, CDR2 SVGAGI. CDR3 bases: TGTGCCAGCACCCGGACTAGCGGGGGGGTTATGACCGGGGAGCTGTTTTTT. Amino acid sequence: CASTRTSGGVMTGELFF.

V is TRBV4-1 and J is TRBJ2-7; D might be TRBD2 (6 bases). CDR1 is MGHRA and CDR2 is YSYEKL in the germline V gene. The CDR3 runs 14 residues. Trimming removed 4 bases from V and 3 bases from J, with 13 bases in between. CDR3 sequence: CASSPSPRGYEQYF. CDR3 DNA: TGCGCCAGCAGCCCCAGCCCGCGGGGCTACGAGCAGTACTTC.